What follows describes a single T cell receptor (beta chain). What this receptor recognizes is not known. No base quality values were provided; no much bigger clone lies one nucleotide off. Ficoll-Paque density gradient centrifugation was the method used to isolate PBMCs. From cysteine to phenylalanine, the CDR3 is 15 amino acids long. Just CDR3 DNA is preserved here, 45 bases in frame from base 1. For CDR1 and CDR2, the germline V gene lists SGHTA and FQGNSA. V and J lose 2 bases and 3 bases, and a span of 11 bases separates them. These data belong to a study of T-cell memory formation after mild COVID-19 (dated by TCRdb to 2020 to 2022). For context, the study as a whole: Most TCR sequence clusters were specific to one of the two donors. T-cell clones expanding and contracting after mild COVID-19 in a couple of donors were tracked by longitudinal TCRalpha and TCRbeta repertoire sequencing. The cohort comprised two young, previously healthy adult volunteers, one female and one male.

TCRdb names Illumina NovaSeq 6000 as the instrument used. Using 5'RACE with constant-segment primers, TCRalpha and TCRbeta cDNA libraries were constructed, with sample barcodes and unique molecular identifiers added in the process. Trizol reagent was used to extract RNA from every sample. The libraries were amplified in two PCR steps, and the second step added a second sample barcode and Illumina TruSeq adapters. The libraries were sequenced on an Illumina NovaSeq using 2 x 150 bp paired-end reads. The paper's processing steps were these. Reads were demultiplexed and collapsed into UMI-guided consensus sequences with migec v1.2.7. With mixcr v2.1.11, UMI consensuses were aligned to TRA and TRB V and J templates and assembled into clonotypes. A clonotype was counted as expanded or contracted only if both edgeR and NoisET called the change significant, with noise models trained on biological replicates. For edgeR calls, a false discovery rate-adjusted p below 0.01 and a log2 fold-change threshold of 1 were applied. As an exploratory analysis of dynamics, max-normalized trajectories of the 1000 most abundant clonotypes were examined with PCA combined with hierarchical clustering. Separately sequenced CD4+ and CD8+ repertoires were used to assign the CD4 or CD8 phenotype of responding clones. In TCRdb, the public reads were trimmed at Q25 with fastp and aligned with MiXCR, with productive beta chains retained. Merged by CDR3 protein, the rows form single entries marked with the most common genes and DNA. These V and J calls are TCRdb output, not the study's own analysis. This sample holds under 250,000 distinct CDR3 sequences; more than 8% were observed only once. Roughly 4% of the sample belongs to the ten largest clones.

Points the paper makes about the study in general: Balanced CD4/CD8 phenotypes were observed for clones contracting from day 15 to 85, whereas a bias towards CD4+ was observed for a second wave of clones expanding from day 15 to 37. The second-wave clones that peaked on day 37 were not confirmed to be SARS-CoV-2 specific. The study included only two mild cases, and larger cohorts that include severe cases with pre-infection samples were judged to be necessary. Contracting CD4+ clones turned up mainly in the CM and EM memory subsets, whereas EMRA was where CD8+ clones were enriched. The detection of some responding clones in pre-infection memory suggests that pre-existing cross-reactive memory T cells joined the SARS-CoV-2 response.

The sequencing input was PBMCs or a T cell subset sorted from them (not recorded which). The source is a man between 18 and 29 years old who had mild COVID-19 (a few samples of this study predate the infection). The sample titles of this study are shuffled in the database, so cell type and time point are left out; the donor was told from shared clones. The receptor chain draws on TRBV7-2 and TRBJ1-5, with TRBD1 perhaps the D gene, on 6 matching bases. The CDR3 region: CASSLKAGDNQPQHF. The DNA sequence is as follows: TGTGCCAGCAGCTTAAAGGCAGGGGACAATCAGCCCCAGCATTTT.